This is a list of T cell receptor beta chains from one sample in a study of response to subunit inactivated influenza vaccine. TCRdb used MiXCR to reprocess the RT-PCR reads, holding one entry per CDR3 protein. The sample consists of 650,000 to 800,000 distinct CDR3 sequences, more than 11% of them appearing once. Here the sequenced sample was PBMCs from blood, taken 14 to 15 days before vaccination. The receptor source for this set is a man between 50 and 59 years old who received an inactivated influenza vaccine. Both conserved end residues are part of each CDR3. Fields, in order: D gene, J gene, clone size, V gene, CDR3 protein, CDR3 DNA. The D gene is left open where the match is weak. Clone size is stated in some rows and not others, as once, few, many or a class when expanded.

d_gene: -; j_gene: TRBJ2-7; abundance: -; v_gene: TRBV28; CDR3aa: CASSRGPGLPMF; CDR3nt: TGTGCCAGCAGTCGTGGCCCGGGACTTCCAATGTTC
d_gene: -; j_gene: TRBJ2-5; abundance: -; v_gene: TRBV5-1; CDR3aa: CASSLEGMGTQYF; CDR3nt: TGCGCCAGCAGCTTGGAGGGCATGGGGACCCAGTACTTC
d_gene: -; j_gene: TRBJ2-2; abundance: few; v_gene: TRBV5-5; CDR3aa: CASSLVRTRNTGELFF; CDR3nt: TGTGCCAGCAGCTTGGTTAGGACTCGGAACACCGGGGAGCTGTTTTTT
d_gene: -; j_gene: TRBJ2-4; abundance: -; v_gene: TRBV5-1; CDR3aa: CASSPGQNKNIQYF; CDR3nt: TGCGCCAGCAGCCCAGGACAGAACAAAAACATTCAGTACTTC
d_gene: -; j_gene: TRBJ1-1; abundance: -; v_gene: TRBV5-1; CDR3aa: CASSLTEAFF; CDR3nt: TGCGCCAGCAGCTTGACTGAAGCTTTCTTT
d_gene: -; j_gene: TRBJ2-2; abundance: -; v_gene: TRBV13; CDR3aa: CASSPLSRLVGGELFF; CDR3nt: TGTGCCAGCAGCCCATTGTCTCGACTAGTTGGCGGGGAGCTGTTTTTT
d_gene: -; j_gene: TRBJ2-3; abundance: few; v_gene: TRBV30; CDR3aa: CAWTSGLGSTDTQYF; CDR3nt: TGTGCCTGGACCTCAGGGCTCGGAAGCACAGATACGCAGTATTTT
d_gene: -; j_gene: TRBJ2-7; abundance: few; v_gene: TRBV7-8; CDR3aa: CASSVWTMNVAAQYF; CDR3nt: TGTGCCAGCAGCGTGTGGACGATGAACGTTGCCGCGCAGTACTTC
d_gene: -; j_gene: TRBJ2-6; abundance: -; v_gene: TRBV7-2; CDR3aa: CASSPSGMGSGANVLTF; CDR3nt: TGTGCCAGCAGTCCCTCCGGGATGGGCTCTGGGGCCAACGTCCTGACTTTC
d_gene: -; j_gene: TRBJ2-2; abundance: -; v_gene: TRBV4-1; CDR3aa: CASSKGGGENTGELFF; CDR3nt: TGCGCCAGCAGCAAGGGAGGGGGTGAGAACACCGGGGAGCTGTTTTTT
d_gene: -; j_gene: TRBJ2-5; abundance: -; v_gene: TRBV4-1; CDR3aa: CASSQDQGRAETQYF; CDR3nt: TGCGCCAGCAGCCAAGATCAGGGCAGGGCGGAGACCCAGTACTTC
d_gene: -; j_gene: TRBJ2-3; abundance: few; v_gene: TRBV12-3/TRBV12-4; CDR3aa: CASRQGLILTDTQYF; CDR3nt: TGTGCCAGCAGGCAGGGGCTGATACTCACAGATACGCAGTATTTT
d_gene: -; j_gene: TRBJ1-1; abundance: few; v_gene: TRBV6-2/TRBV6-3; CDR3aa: CASSYGTPNTEAFF; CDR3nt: TGTGCCAGCAGTTACGGGACACCCAACACTGAAGCTTTCTTT
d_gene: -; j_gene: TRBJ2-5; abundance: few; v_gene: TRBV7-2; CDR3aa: CASKTGLNQETQYF; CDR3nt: TGTGCCAGCAAAACCGGGCTCAACCAAGAGACCCAGTACTTC
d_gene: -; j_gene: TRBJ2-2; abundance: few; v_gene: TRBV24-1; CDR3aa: CATSDLKAGGTGELFF; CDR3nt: TGTGCCACCAGTGATTTGAAGGCAGGTGGGACCGGGGAGCTGTTTTTT
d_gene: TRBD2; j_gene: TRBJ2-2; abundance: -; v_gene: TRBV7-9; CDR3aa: CASSLSAGVHGELFF; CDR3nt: TGTGCCAGCAGCCTATCAGCGGGAGTTCACGGGGAGCTGTTTTTT
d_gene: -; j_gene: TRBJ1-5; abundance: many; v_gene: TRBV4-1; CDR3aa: CASSPGFQGNQPQHF; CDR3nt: TGCGCCAGCAGTCCAGGTTTCCAGGGCAATCAGCCCCAGCATTTT